The 15 T cell receptor beta chains presented below share a single source sample, sequenced in a study of blood T cell repertoires in COVID-19. TCRdb's table, derived via immunoSEQ multiplex PCR, lists solely in-frame clones and lacks some. The table has some 170,000 clones, about nine tenths seen once; the top ten hold 1.6%. What was sequenced was peripheral blood. These receptor sequences come from a woman aged 45 to 65 with acute or convalescent COVID-19.

Notes on this clone: The same CDR3 also results from other DNA sequences found in this sample. The CDR3 loop is CAISEGQEQETQYF. For the CDR3, the DNA is TGTGCCATCAGTGAGGGTCAGGAACAAGAGACCCAGTACTTC. The rearrangement joins TRBV10-3 to TRBJ2-5; D not resolved. CDR3 length equals 14 residues. V shed 2 bases and J shed 2 bases, with 9 bases lying between them. CDR1 and CDR2 (germline): ENHRY, SYGVKD.

The chain couples TRBV10-3 to TRBJ1-2; tentatively, D is TRBD1 (6 bases). Germline-derived CDR1 and CDR2 are ENHRY and SYGVKD. V lost 3 bases to trimming and J lost 4 bases, with 18 bases between them. The CDR3 is 16 amino acids. The DNA of the CDR3 is TGTGCCATCAGTGACCCCGGACAGATATTTGCCTATGGCTACACCTTC. Amino acids: CAISDPGQIFAYGYTF.

The chain combines TRBV4-1 with TRBJ1-1, with a weak D call TRBD1 (6 bases). The CDR3 runs to 15 residues. Looked up from germline, CDR1 is MGHRA and CDR2 is YSYEKL. V was trimmed by 1 base and J by 2 bases, leaving 11 bases between them. CDR3 DNA: TGCGCCAGCAGCCAAGTAGGCAGGGGAAACACTGAAGCTTTCTTT. Its protein is CASSQVGRGNTEAFF.

The rearrangement uses TRBV10-2 and TRBJ2-6; possible D gene TRBD2, 6 bases. The CDR3 totals 12 residues. The germline V gene encodes CDR1 WSHSY and CDR2 SAAADI. The V and J ends lost 7 bases and 7 bases respectively, with 8 bases between them. The CDR3 loop reads CASMGGANVLTF. Here the CDR3 DNA reads TGCGCCAGCATGGGGGGAGCCAACGTCCTGACTTTC.

The gene calls are TRBV5-1 and TRBJ1-1; TRBD1 is a possible D gene (6 bases). V was trimmed by 1 base and J by 2 bases, leaving 9 bases between them. This CDR3 spans 14 amino acids. Looked up from germline, CDR1 is SGHRS and CDR2 is YFSETQ. CDR3 DNA: TGCGCCAGCAGCTTGAGACAGGATAACACTGAAGCTTTCTTT. Encoded protein: CASSLRQDNTEAFF.

The V and J genes are TRBV7-9 and TRBJ2-4; 9 bases are shared with TRBD1. The ends lost 5 bases at V and 1 base at J; junction bases unmatched: 6. The CDR3 is made up of 16 amino acids. CDR1 SEHNR and CDR2 FQNEAQ come from the germline V gene (reference sequence). The CDR3: CASSHNRGRAKNIQYF. In nucleotides, the CDR3 is TGTGCCAGCAGCCACAACAGGGGGCGGGCCAAAAACATTCAGTACTTC.

This clone has more than one count but fewer than ten. The gene calls are TRBV10-1 and TRBJ2-7; TRBD1 aligns across 8 bases. The length of the CDR3 is 14 residues. Germline V gene data show CDR1 as WNHNN and CDR2 as SYGVQD (reference sequence). V lost 7 bases to trimming and J lost 4 bases; unmatched junction nucleotides: 9. CDR3 residues: CASILTGVYYEQYF. The DNA for the CDR3 is TGCGCCAGCATTTTGACAGGGGTGTATTACGAGCAGTACTTC.

The chain recombines TRBV30 with TRBJ1-4; 7 bases agree with TRBD1. This CDR3 contains 14 residues. CDR1 is GTSNPN and CDR2 is SVGIG in the germline V gene (reference sequence). Trimming removed 2 bases from V and 7 bases from J; junction bases left unmatched: 7. The CDR3 region is CAWSTDRGLEKLFF. DNA of the CDR3: TGTGCCTGGAGTACCGATAGGGGGCTTGAAAAACTGTTTTTT.

The chain carries TRBV30 and TRBJ2-5; 10 bases fit TRBD2. CDR1 GTSNPN and CDR2 SVGIG come from the germline V gene (reference sequence). Germline trimming cut 0 bases from V and 1 base from J; bases unmatched to any gene: 5. The CDR3 totals 16 residues. CDR3 nucleotides: TGTGCCTGGAGTGTAGGGCTAGCGGGGGCCCAAGAGACCCAGTACTTC. Its translation: CAWSVGLAGAQETQYF.

A single count supports this clone. The gene calls are TRBV3-1 (or the pseudogene TRBV3-2) and TRBJ1-3; no reliable D call. V was trimmed by 4 bases and J by 4 bases, leaving 11 bases between them. The CDR3 has 14 amino acids. Germline-derived CDR1 and CDR2 are LGHDT and YNNKEL (reference sequence). CDR3 in amino acids: CASSPWTGGNTIYF. For the CDR3, the DNA is TGTGCCAGCAGCCCCTGGACGGGGGGAAACACCATATATTTT.

This chain joins TRBV29-1 and TRBJ2-7, with D maybe TRBD1 (6 bases). The length of the CDR3 is 12 residues. From germline, CDR1 is SQVTM and CDR2 ANQGSEA. V was shortened by 5 bases and J by 7 bases, with 15 bases between the two germline ends. Written as DNA, the CDR3 is TGCAGCGTTTCCGTGGACAGCTCGGAGCAGTACTTC. Encoded protein: CSVSVDSSEQYF.

This clone was seen once. J is TRBJ2-5 and V is TRBV18; tentative D call: TRBD2 (5 bases). V lost 9 bases to trimming and J lost 2 bases, with 7 bases between them. The germline CDR1 and CDR2 sequences are KGHSH and LQKENI. This CDR3 comprises 11 residues. The CDR3 region is CASRRQETQYF. DNA of the CDR3: TGTGCCAGTCGGAGGCAAGAGACCCAGTACTTC.

V is TRBV7-9 and J is TRBJ2-2, with TRBD2 matching 7 bases. The CDR3 is made up of 16 amino acids. CDR1 and CDR2 from the germline V gene are SEHNR and FQNEAQ (reference sequence). The J segment lost 7 bases and the V segment lost 6 bases, leaving 14 bases of the junction unmatched. The CDR3, as DNA: TGTGCCAGCAGTCCCGTGATGGCGGGAGTGGGCGGGGAGCTGTTTTTT. It is translated as CASSPVMAGVGGELFF. Based on the CDR3 plus reference TRBV7-9 and TRBJ2-2, the full variable domain is DTGVSQNPRHKITKRGQNVTFRCDPISEHNRLYWYRQTLGQGPEFLTYFQNEAQLEKSRLLSDRFSAERPKGSFSTLEIQRTEQGDSAMYLCASSPVMAGVGGELFFGEGSRLTVL.

This clone was seen a few times. The rearrangement uses TRBV6-6 and TRBJ2-4, with D possibly being TRBD1 (7 bases). This CDR3 contains 14 residues. The V and J ends lost 7 bases and 2 bases respectively, with 12 bases between them. From germline, CDR1 is MNHNY and CDR2 SVGAGI (reference sequence). This chain's CDR3 is CASISGGPKNIQYF. Written as DNA, the CDR3 is TGTGCCAGCATCTCAGGGGGGCCCAAAAACATTCAGTACTTC.

The chain combines TRBV7-9 with TRBJ2-7; a possible D gene is TRBD2 (5 bases). The CDR3 loop spans 13 amino acids. V dropped 6 bases and J dropped 6 bases, with 15 bases sitting between them. CDR1 is SEHNR, CDR2 FQNEAQ, per germline (reference sequence). CDR3 amino acids: CASSLLFGGEQYF. CDR3 sequence (DNA): TGTGCCAGCAGTTTACTCTTCGGAGGCGAGCAGTACTTC.